The 24 T cell receptor beta chains below come from one sample, sequenced in a study of a mutant IDH1 vaccine in newly diagnosed glioma. Noted time point: week 35, safety follow-up. Every vaccination contained 300 ug of the mutant IDH1 20-mer peptide and was paired with topical imiquimod. For these TCRs, the target antigens are not known. The table came from immunoSEQ multiplex PCR; TCRdb's copy has only in-frame clones and leaves some out. Of around 30,000 clones in the sample, 80% to 85% are singletons; the top ten hold less than 8.5%. The sample in question was PBMCs, obtained from a glioma patient whose treatment included an IDH1 peptide vaccine. Receptors were obtained from a woman in her late teens or twenties with glioma.

The CDR3 DNA sequence: TGTGCCACCAGCAGCGGGACAGCACCTCTCGAGCAGTACTTC. It specifies CATSSGTAPLEQYF. The chain combines TRBV15 with TRBJ2-7; 7 positions match TRBD1. Germline-derived CDR1 and CDR2 are LNHNV and YYDKDF (reference sequence). The CDR3 loop spans 14 amino acids. V was clipped by 3 bases and J by 6 bases; unmatched bases: 8. The full variable domain, its missing parts supplied by reference TRBV15 and TRBJ2-7, is DAMVIQNPRYQVTQFGKPVTLSCSQTLNHNVMYWYQQKSSQAPKLLFHYYDKDFNNEADTPDNFQSRRPNTSFCFLDIRSPGLGDTAMYLCATSSGTAPLEQYFGPGTRLTVT.

V and J are TRBV2 and TRBJ1-2; D perhaps matches TRBD1 (5 bases). The germline V and J ends were trimmed by 1 base and 8 bases, with 11 bases remaining between them. Germline CDR1 SNHLY, CDR2 FYNNEI. The CDR3 is 13 amino acids. The CDR3 loop is CASSEVGTKGYTF. As DNA, the CDR3 is TGTGCCAGCAGTGAAGTTGGGACGAAGGGCTACACCTTC.

The chain uses TRBV4-1 and TRBJ1-2; D gene uncertain. Germline CDR1 and CDR2: MGHRA and YSYEKL. The CDR3 length is 14 residues. V was trimmed by 0 bases and J by 4 bases, leaving 9 bases between them. The CDR3: CASSQEPGGYGYTF. Here the CDR3 DNA reads TGCGCCAGCAGCCAAGAACCGGGTGGCTATGGCTACACCTTC.

The chain couples TRBV7-2 to TRBJ2-7; tentatively, D is TRBD1 or TRBD2 (5 bases each). The CDR3 spans 15 residues. Germline assignment: CDR1 SGHTA and CDR2 FQGNSA. V dropped 6 bases and J dropped 3 bases, with 18 bases sitting between them. The CDR3 here is CASRPSRDGFYEQYF. The CDR3 DNA reads TGTGCCAGCAGGCCCAGCCGGGACGGATTCTACGAGCAGTACTTC.

This clone was seen a single time. The chain has TRBV7-2 and TRBJ1-2, with D perhaps matching TRBD1 (5 bases). Germline CDR1 reads SGHTA; CDR2 reads FQGNSA. The length of the CDR3 is 13 residues. The V and J ends lost 5 bases and 4 bases respectively, with 11 bases between them. CDR3 sequence (DNA): TGTGCCAGCAGCCCGGGACGGTCCTATGGCTACACCTTC. Translating it yields CASSPGRSYGYTF.

The genes are TRBV7-8 and TRBJ2-1, with D possibly matching TRBD2 (5 bases). Germline CDR1 reads SGHVS; CDR2 reads FQNEAQ. CDR3 length: 16 residues. The V gene lost 0 bases and the J gene lost 0 bases, with 9 bases spanning the gap. CDR3 sequence: CASSLAGSSSYNEQFF. In nucleotides, the CDR3 is TGTGCCAGCAGCTTAGCGGGGAGCTCCTCCTACAATGAGCAGTTCTTC.

The chain employs TRBV29-1 and TRBJ1-1, with D tentatively TRBD1 (6 bases). Trimming shortened V by 5 bases and J by 1 base, and 11 bases separated the two germline ends. CDR3 length: 13 residues. Germline V lookup: CDR1 SQVTM, CDR2 ANQGSEA. In DNA, the CDR3 is TGCAGCGTTTCACAGGGACCGAACACTGAAGCTTTCTTT. The encoded protein is CSVSQGPNTEAFF.

The chain combines TRBV5-1 with TRBJ1-1; 8 positions match TRBD1. Germline-derived CDR1 and CDR2 are SGHRS and YFSETQ. After removal of 1 base from V and 4 bases from J, the junction contained 6 bases not matched to a gene. CDR3 size: 15 residues. CDR3 sequence reads: CASSLLGTGLTEAFF. The CDR3 coding sequence is TGCGCCAGCAGCTTGTTAGGGACAGGCCTCACTGAAGCTTTCTTT.

This chain joins TRBV19 and TRBJ1-3; D is uncertain. Trimming left V 4 bases short and J 3 bases short, with 13 bases between. The CDR3 is 15 amino acids. CDR1 and CDR2 (germline): LNHDA, SQIVND (reference sequence). Here the CDR3 DNA reads TGTGCCAGTAGTAAGGCATCGGCGCATGGAAACACCATATATTTT. This encodes CASSKASAHGNTIYF.

This chain uses TRBV6-5 with TRBJ1-2; D unclear. Trimming shortened V by 0 bases and J by 3 bases, and 11 bases separated the two germline ends. CDR1 MNHEY and CDR2 SVGAGI come from the germline V gene. The length of the CDR3 is 15 residues. CDR3 residues: CASSYSKGLDYGYTF. The CDR3 DNA reads TGTGCCAGCAGTTACTCGAAAGGGCTGGACTATGGCTACACCTTC.

This chain links TRBV18 with TRBJ2-1; a weak D match, TRBD2 (6 bases). The CDR3 is 14 residues long. Germline loops: CDR1 KGHSH, CDR2 LQKENI. The V end lost 3 bases, the J end lost 5 bases, and 11 bases lay between the germline ends. The CDR3 reads CASSPAVADNEQFF. CDR3 nucleotides: TGTGCCAGCTCACCGGCGGTAGCGGACAATGAGCAGTTCTTC.

V gene TRBV4-3 combines with J gene TRBJ2-7, with D uncertain. CDR3 length equals 14 residues. From germline, CDR1 is LGHNA and CDR2 YSLEER. V lost 0 bases, J lost 3 bases, and 9 bases lay in between. CDR3 amino acids: CASSQEIGGYEQYF. CDR3 DNA: TGCGCCAGCAGCCAAGAGATCGGCGGCTACGAGCAGTACTTC.

This clone was counted between two and nine times. The chain combines TRBV2 with TRBJ1-2, with D unclear. V shed 5 bases and J shed 2 bases, with 9 bases lying between them. Germline CDR1 reads SNHLY; CDR2 reads FYNNEI. This CDR3 has 13 amino acids. The chain's CDR3 is CASSPIENYGYTF. The CDR3 DNA reads TGTGCCAGCAGTCCGATCGAGAACTATGGCTACACCTTC. Using reference TRBV2 and TRBJ1-2 for the parts outside the CDR3, the full variable domain is EPEVTQTPSHQVTQMGQEVILRCVPISNHLYFYWYRQILGQKVEFLVSFYNNEISEKSEIFDDQFSVERPDGSNFTLKIRSTKLEDSAMYFCASSPIENYGYTFGSGTRLTVV.

V and J are TRBV11-2 and TRBJ1-2; D uncertain. With 4 bases removed from V and 4 bases from J, the gap between germline ends came to 10 bases. The CDR3 totals 13 residues. The germline gives CDR1 SGHAT, CDR2 FQNNGV. CDR3 in DNA: TGTGCCAGCAGCTCCGTGCAGTCCTATGGCTACACCTTC. Translation: CASSSVQSYGYTF.

The chain joins TRBV10-3 to TRBJ1-2; 8 nucleotides match TRBD1. In germline, CDR1 is ENHRY, CDR2 SYGVKD. This CDR3 contains 14 residues. V was clipped by 2 bases and J by 5 bases; unmatched bases: 4. CDR3 sequence (DNA): TGTGCCATCAGTGAGGGGCAGGGGGCGTATGGCTACACCTTC. It codes for CAISEGQGAYGYTF.

The chain joins TRBV28 to TRBJ1-4; D not resolved. Germline CDR1 reads MDHEN; CDR2 reads SYDVKM. Trimming left V 5 bases short and J 5 bases short, with 3 bases between. This CDR3 is built from 11 residues. In nucleotides, the CDR3 is TGTGCCAGCAGTAGAAATGAAAAACTGTTTTTT. Translating gives CASSRNEKLFF. Using reference TRBV28 and TRBJ1-4 for the parts outside the CDR3, the full variable domain is DVKVTQSSRYLVKRTGEKVFLECVQDMDHENMFWYRQDPGLGLRLIYFSYDVKMKEKGDIPEGYSVSREKKERFSLILESASTNQTSMYLCASSRNEKLFFGSGTQLSVL.

This rearrangement joins TRBV6-4 to TRBJ2-1; 8 nucleotides agree with TRBD1. V lost 2 bases to trimming and J lost 3 bases; unmatched junction nucleotides: 6. The CDR3 is made up of 16 amino acids. CDR1 MRHNA and CDR2 SNTAGT come from the germline V gene. CDR3 loop: CASSDTRQGNYNEQFF. The CDR3 DNA follows: TGTGCCAGCAGTGACACTCGACAGGGGAACTACAATGAGCAGTTCTTC.

V and J are TRBV4-2 and TRBJ1-1; D is ambiguous. The germline CDR1 and CDR2 sequences are LGHNA and YNFKEQ. CDR3 size: 11 residues. Trimming removed 0 bases from V and 8 bases from J, with 4 bases in between. Here the CDR3 DNA reads TGTGCCAGCAGCCAAGATGAGGAAGCTTTCTTT. It is translated as CASSQDEEAFF.

The V call is TRBV13, the J call TRBJ2-7; 11 nucleotides align to TRBD1. This CDR3 has 14 amino acids. With V trimmed by 6 bases and J by 6 bases, 7 bases remained unmatched. Germline values: CDR1 PRHDT, CDR2 FYEKMQ (reference sequence). CDR3 nucleotides: TGTGCCAGCAGAAGGGGACAGGGGGTAGTCGAGCAGTACTTC. The encoded protein is CASRRGQGVVEQYF. The full variable domain, rest sourced from reference TRBV13 and TRBJ2-7, is AAGVIQSPRHLIKEKRETATLKCYPIPRHDTVYWYQQGPGQDPQFLISFYEKMQSDKGSIPDRFSAQQFSDYHSELNMSSLELGDSALYFCASRRGQGVVEQYFGPGTRLTVT.

This clone was seen just once. The chain links TRBV5-4 to TRBJ2-7, with TRBD1 identical over 9 bases. The V gene end was trimmed by 9 bases and the J gene end by 5 bases; junction bases not matched to a gene: 15. CDR3 length: 15 amino acids. Germline CDR1 and CDR2: SGHNT and YYREEE (reference sequence). The CDR3 bases are TGTGCCACCTCACCGTCCGGGACAGGGTTCCACGAGCAGTACTTC. Protein product: CATSPSGTGFHEQYF.

This rearrangement joins TRBV27 to TRBJ2-6, with D tentatively TRBD1 (5 bases). CDR3 size: 15 residues. CDR1 and CDR2 from the germline V gene are MNHEY and SMNVEV (reference sequence). V was trimmed by 4 bases and J by 6 bases, leaving 13 bases between them. Here the CDR3 reads CASSSRALSANVLTF. In nucleotides, the CDR3 is TGTGCCAGCAGTTCCAGGGCACTGTCGGCCAACGTCCTGACTTTC.

This rearrangement joins TRBV6-1 to TRBJ1-5, with D tentatively TRBD1 (6 bases). CDR1 is MNHNS and CDR2 is SASEGT in the germline V gene. This CDR3 has 15 amino acids. V was pared by 6 bases and J by 3 bases, with 15 bases between. CDR3 sequence reads: CASRREDSYNQPQHF. CDR3 nucleotides: TGTGCCAGCAGACGGGAGGACAGCTACAATCAGCCCCAGCATTTT.

This clone came up a few times. The chain recombines TRBV7-9 with TRBJ1-2; D gene unclear. The CDR3 spans 13 residues. Trimming shortened V by 1 base and J by 4 bases, and 7 bases separated the two germline ends. CDR1 SEHNR and CDR2 FQNEAQ come from the germline V gene (reference sequence). The CDR3 loop is CASSLGSSYGYTF. The CDR3 DNA sequence: TGTGCCAGCAGCTTAGGGTCGAGCTATGGCTACACCTTC.

The chain uses TRBV10-3 and TRBJ2-3, with 7 bases lining up with TRBD2. CDR1 is ENHRY, CDR2 SYGVKD, per germline. CDR3 length equals 15 residues. V lost 8 bases and J lost 0; bases outside the gene matches: 8. The CDR3 loop is CAIGWGGVSTDTQYF. In DNA form, the CDR3 reads TGTGCCATCGGGTGGGGGGGGGTAAGCACAGATACGCAGTATTTT.